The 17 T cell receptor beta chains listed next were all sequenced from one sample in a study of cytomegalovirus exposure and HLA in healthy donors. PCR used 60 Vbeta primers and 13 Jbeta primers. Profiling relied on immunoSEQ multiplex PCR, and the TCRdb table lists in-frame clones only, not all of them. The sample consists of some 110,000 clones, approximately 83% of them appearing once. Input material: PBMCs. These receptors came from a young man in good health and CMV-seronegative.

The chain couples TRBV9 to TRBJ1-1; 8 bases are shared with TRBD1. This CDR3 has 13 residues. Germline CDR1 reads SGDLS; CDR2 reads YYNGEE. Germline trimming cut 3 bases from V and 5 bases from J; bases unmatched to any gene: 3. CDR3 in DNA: TGTGCCAGCAGCGGACAGGGGTGGACTGAAGCTTTCTTT. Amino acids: CASSGQGWTEAFF.

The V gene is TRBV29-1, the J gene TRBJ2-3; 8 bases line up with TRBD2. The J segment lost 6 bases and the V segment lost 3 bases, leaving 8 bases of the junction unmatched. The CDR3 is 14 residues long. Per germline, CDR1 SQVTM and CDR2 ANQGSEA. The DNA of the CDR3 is TGCAGCGTTGATCTGGGGCTAGCGGGCGATACGCAGTATTTT. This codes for CSVDLGLAGDTQYF.

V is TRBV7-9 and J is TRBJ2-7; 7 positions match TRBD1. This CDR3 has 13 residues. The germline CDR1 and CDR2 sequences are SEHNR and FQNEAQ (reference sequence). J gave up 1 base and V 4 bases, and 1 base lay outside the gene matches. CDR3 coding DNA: TGTGCCAGCAGCTCGGACAGGTCCTACGAGCAGTACTTC. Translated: CASSSDRSYEQYF.

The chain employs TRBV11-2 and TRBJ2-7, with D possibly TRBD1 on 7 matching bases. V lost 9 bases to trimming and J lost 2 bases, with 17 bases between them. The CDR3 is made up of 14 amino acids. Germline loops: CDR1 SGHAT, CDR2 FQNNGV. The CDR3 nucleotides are TGTGCCAGTATGCGGGACAGCGTGACCTACGAGCAGTACTTC. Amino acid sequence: CASMRDSVTYEQYF.

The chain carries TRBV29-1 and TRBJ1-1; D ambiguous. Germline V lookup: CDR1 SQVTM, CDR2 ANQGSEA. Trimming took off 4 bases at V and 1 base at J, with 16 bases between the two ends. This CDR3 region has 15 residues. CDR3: CSVGPPREGNTEAFF. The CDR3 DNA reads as TGCAGCGTTGGCCCACCCCGGGAAGGGAACACTGAAGCTTTCTTT.

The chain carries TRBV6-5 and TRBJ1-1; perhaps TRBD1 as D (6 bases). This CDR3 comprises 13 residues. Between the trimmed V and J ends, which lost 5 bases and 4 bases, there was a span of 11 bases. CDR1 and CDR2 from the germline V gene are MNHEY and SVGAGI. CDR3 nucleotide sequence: TGTGCCAGCAGTCTTACAGGGATCACTGAAGCTTTCTTT. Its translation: CASSLTGITEAFF.

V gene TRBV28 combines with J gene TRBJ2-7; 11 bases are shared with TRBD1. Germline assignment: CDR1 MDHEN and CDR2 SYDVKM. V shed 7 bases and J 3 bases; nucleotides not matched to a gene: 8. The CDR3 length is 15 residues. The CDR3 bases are TGTGCCAGCACCTCCGGGACAGGGGGGTACTACGAGCAGTACTTC. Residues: CASTSGTGGYYEQYF.

CDR3 in DNA: TGTGCCAGCAGCTTAGATCTCGGAGAGACCCAGTACTTC. This gives the protein CASSLDLGETQYF. This chain uses TRBV11-3 with TRBJ2-5, with D unclear. Germline CDR1 and CDR2: SGHNT and YENEEA. Trimming left V 0 bases short and J 4 bases short, with 6 bases between. This CDR3 is 13 amino acids long.

The CDR3 here is CASSLPWARRRETQYF. The DNA of the CDR3 is TGTGCCAGCAGCCTTCCCTGGGCCAGGAGGAGAGAGACCCAGTACTTC. V gene TRBV7-9 combines with J gene TRBJ2-5; maybe TRBD2 (5 bases). The ends were cut back, 5 bases at V and 4 bases at J, with 20 bases in the middle. The germline gives CDR1 SEHNR, CDR2 FQNEAQ (reference sequence). The CDR3 has 16 residues. Complete variable domain (other parts from reference TRBV7-9 and TRBJ2-5): DTGVSQNPRHKITKRGQNVTFRCDPISEHNRLYWYRQTLGQGPEFLTYFQNEAQLEKSRLLSDRFSAERPKGSFSTLEIQRTEQGDSAMYLCASSLPWARRRETQYFGPGTRLLVL.

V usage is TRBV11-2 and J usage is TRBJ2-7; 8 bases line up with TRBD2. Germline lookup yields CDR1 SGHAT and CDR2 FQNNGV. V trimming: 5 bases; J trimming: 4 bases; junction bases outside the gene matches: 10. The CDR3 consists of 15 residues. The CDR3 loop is CASSPLAGLFYEQYF. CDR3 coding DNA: TGTGCCAGCAGCCCGTTAGCGGGGCTTTTTTACGAGCAGTACTTC.

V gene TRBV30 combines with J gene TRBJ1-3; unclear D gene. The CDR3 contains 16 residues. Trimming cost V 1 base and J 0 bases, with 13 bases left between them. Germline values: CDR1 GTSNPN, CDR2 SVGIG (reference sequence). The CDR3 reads CAWSARIGPSGNTIYF. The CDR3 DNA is TGTGCCTGGAGTGCGAGGATAGGCCCCTCTGGAAACACCATATATTTT.

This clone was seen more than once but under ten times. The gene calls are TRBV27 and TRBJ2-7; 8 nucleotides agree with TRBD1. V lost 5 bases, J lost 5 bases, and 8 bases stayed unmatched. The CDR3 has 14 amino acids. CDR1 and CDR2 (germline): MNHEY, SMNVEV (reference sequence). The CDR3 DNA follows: TGTGCCAGCAGTGATGGGACAGGAAGTGACGAGCAGTACTTC. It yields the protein CASSDGTGSDEQYF.

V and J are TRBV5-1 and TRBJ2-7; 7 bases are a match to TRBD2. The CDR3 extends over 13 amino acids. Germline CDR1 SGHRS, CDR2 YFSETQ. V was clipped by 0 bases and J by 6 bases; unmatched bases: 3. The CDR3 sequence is CASSLVSGGEQYF. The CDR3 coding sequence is TGCGCCAGCAGCTTGGTATCGGGGGGCGAGCAGTACTTC.

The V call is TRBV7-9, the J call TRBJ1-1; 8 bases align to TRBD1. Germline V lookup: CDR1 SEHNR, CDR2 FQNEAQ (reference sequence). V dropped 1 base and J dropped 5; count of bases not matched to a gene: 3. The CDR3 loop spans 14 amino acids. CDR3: CASSLGTGWTEAFF. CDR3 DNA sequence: TGTGCCAGCAGCTTAGGGACAGGGTGGACTGAAGCTTTCTTT.

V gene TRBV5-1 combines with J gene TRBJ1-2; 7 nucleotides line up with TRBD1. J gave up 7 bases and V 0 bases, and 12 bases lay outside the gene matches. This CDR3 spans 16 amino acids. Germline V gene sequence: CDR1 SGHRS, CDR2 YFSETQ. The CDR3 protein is CASSLEGARSFSGYTF. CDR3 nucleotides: TGCGCCAGCAGCTTGGAGGGGGCCAGGTCCTTTAGTGGCTACACCTTC.

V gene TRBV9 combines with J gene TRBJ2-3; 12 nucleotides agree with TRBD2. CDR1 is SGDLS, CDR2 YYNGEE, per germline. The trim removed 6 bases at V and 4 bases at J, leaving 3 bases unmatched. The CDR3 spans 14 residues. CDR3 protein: CASNRLAGADTQYF. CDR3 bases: TGTGCCAGCAACCGACTAGCGGGAGCAGATACGCAGTATTTT. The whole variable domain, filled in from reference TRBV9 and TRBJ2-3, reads DSGVTQTPKHLITATGQRVTLRCSPRSGDLSVYWYQQSLDQGLQFLIQYYNGEERAKGNILERFSAQQFPDLHSELNLSSLELGDSALYFCASNRLAGADTQYFGPGTRLTVL.

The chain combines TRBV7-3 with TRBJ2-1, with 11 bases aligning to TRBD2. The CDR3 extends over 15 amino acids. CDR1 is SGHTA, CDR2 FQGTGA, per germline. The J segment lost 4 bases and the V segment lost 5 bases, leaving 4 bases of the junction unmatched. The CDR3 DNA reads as TGTGCCAGCAGCCGGACTAGCGGGCGGTACAATGAGCAGTTCTTC. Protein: CASSRTSGRYNEQFF.